This section outlines one TCR beta chain sequence together with its context. The count of this clone is one. The clone's antigen remains unknown. Per-base qualities were not stored, and no clone one base away is much larger. The data were taken from a study of control samples from healthy donors and cancer patients (TCRdb year 2020). Inclusive of the bounding cysteine and phenylalanine, the CDR3 is 16 residues long. Here the CDR3 DNA is all that survives: 48 bases in frame from base 1. Germline trimming: 2 bases from V, 1 base from J; junction bases outside gene matches: 5. As encoded in the germline V gene (reference sequence), CDR1 is SGHNT while CDR2 is YYREEE. Library method: the immunoSEQ multiplex PCR assay. Here the immuneACCESS table is served through TCRdb, limited to in-frame sequences with V and J called. Missing clones are a known gap in these copies; in checked studies unresolved V genes cover under half, and the rest lacks a known reason. The sample includes about 75,000 clones, with around 94% observed a single time. The ten largest clones take up under 7.5% of the sample.

The chain couples TRBV5-4 to TRBJ1-1, with TRBD1 matching 10 junction bases. Material: blood. The sequence was collected from a woman aged 40 to 50 in good health. The sequence in DNA is TGTGCCAGCAGCTTCCGACAGGGGGCGGGGAACACTGAAGCTTTCTTT. This codes for CASSFRQGAGNTEAFF.